A selection of T cell receptor beta chains follows, all from one sample in a study of T cell responses to AZD1222 COVID-19 vaccine. Sequenced by immunoSEQ multiplex PCR; TCRdb stores in-frame clones only, minus some. The sample lists some 80,000 clones, around nine tenths occurring once. Sequenced material: peripheral blood, taken on day 0 of AZD1222 vaccination. The receptors derive from an adult in good health. The CDR3 runs from the conserved cysteine through the conserved F or W. A D gene is named only where the DNA matches it firmly. Clone size is stated in some rows and not others, as once, few, many or a class when expanded.

clone size	D gene	V gene	J gene	CDR3 DNA	CDR3 protein
NA	NA	TRBV7-2	TRBJ2-7	TGTGCCAGCAGCTTAGCGGGGGGACAGTTATACGAGCAGTACTTC	CASSLAGGQLYEQYF
NA	NA	TRBV11-3	TRBJ2-3	TGTGCCAGCAGCCGACAGAAGGATACGCAGTATTTT	CASSRQKDTQYF
NA	NA	TRBV4-1	TRBJ1-1	TGCGCCAGCAGCCAGCTAGTGAACACTGAAGCTTTCTTT	CASSQLVNTEAFF
NA	TRBD2	TRBV4-1	TRBJ2-3	TGCGCCAGCAGCCAAGTCGGCGGGACTAGATATGGCACAGATACGCAGTATTTT	CASSQVGGTRYGTDTQYF
NA	TRBD2	TRBV28	TRBJ2-1	TGTGCCAGCAGTTATCCGGGACTAGCGGGGGGCGGTGAGCAGTTCTTC	CASSYPGLAGGGEQFF
once	NA	TRBV3-1/TRBV3-2	TRBJ1-1	TGTGCCAGCAGCCTGGGGCGCACTGAAGCTTTCTTT	CASSLGRTEAFF
NA	TRBD1	TRBV6-5	TRBJ1-5	TGTGCCAGCAGTCCCTCTGCAGGGGGTCATCAGCCCCAGCATTTT	CASSPSAGGHQPQHF
NA	NA	TRBV9	TRBJ2-2	TGTGCCAGCAGCGGTCCCGCGGGTCTAACCGGGGAGCTGTTTTTT	CASSGPAGLTGELFF
NA	NA	TRBV7-5	TRBJ2-7	TGTGCCAGAAGCTTAGGTCAGGGGAGGTACGAGCAGTACTTC	CARSLGQGRYEQYF
NA	TRBD2	TRBV2	TRBJ2-5	TGTGCCAGCCGCCGACTAGCGGTTACCCAAGAGACCCAGTACTTC	CASRRLAVTQETQYF
NA	NA	TRBV6-6	TRBJ1-5	TGTGCCGCCTCGGGGGACGGCTTTTATCAGCCCCAGCATTTT	CAASGDGFYQPQHF
NA	NA	TRBV5-1	TRBJ1-4	TGCGCCAGCAGCTTGTCGGGGAATGAAAAACTGTTTTTT	CASSLSGNEKLFF
NA	NA	TRBV5-3	TRBJ1-5	TGTGCCAGAAAAGGGGTCAATCAGCCCCAGCATTTT	CARKGVNQPQHF
NA	TRBD1	TRBV19	TRBJ2-4	TGTGCCAGTAGCCAACAGGGGTCGGGCAAAAACATTCAGTACTTC	CASSQQGSGKNIQYF
NA	TRBD1	TRBV13	TRBJ2-5	TGTGCCAGCAGCTTAGCCTCCCCGAGCGGACAGGGAAGAGAGACCCAGTACTTC	CASSLASPSGQGRETQYF
once	NA	TRBV7-9	TRBJ2-3	TGTGCCAGCAGCTTAGAAGATACGCAGTATTTT	CASSLEDTQYF
NA	TRBD1	TRBV3-1/TRBV3-2	TRBJ1-2	TGTGCCAGCAGCCACACGGACAGGGGCAAATCCTTC	CASSHTDRGKSF
few	NA	TRBV20-1	TRBJ1-1	TGCAGTGCTAGTCTAGAAGCTTTCTTT	CSASLEAFF
NA	NA	TRBV30	TRBJ2-4	TGTGCCTGGAGTGTAGACAGAGTACAGTACTTC	CAWSVDRVQYF
NA	NA	TRBV6-2/TRBV6-3	TRBJ1-5	TGTGCCAGCAGTTACTCGATACTACCGGGCATTTGGACGCCCCAGCATTTT	CASSYSILPGIWTPQHF
NA	NA	TRBV12-3/TRBV12-4	TRBJ2-2	TGTGCCAGCAGCGCCTTAGGGGCCGGGGAGCTGTTTTTT	CASSALGAGELFF
NA	NA	TRBV2	TRBJ1-1	TGTGCCAGCAGTACCGGGACGAGGAACACTGAAGCTTTCTTT	CASSTGTRNTEAFF
NA	NA	TRBV7-2	TRBJ1-2	TGTGCCAGCAGCTTAGTGGGAGGGCAGGGCTATGGCTACACCTTC	CASSLVGGQGYGYTF
NA	TRBD1	TRBV27	TRBJ2-3	TGTGCCAGCAGTTCCCGACAGGGTATGGCAGATACGCAGTATTTT	CASSSRQGMADTQYF
NA	TRBD1	TRBV6-5	TRBJ2-7	TGTGCCAGCCGCGTCCCGGGACAGGACGAGCAGTACTTC	CASRVPGQDEQYF
NA	NA	TRBV5-1	TRBJ1-1	TGCGCCAGCAGCTTTGGACAGAACACTGAAGCTTTCTTT	CASSFGQNTEAFF
NA	NA	TRBV5-1	TRBJ1-3	TGCGCCAGCAGCTTGGAGTCGGGAAGGAGAAACACCATATATTTT	CASSLESGRRNTIYF
NA	NA	TRBV12-3/TRBV12-4	TRBJ2-1	TGTGCCAGCAGCCTCGGTGGGGAGGCAGGAAAGTTCTTC	CASSLGGEAGKFF
once	TRBD1	TRBV28	TRBJ1-4	TGTGCCAGCAGTTTATCTTCAGGGGGCCCCTCAACTAATGAAAAACTGTTTTTT	CASSLSSGGPSTNEKLFF
NA	TRBD2	TRBV5-5	TRBJ2-1	TGTGCCAGCAGCGGGGGAGCGGGGGGCTCGAGTTACAATGAGCAGTTCTTC	CASSGGAGGSSYNEQFF
NA	NA	TRBV7-9	TRBJ2-3	TGTGCCAGCAGCTTAAGGGGGGAAGGACTGCGCCAGTATTTT	CASSLRGEGLRQYF
once	TRBD1	TRBV2	TRBJ1-5	TGTGCCAGCAGTCGCCCGGGACAGCCGCATTTT	CASSRPGQPHF
few	TRBD1	TRBV6-5	TRBJ1-5	TGTGCCAGCAGTAGGACAGGGAATAGCAATCAGCCCCAGCATTTT	CASSRTGNSNQPQHF
NA	NA	TRBV3-1/TRBV3-2	TRBJ1-6	TGTGCCAGCAGCCCGCGGACCCCTTCACCCCTCCACTTT	CASSPRTPSPLHF
few	NA	TRBV5-5	TRBJ1-4	TGTGCCAGCAGCTTGGTAGGTGGGATTGGCGAAAAACTGTTTTTT	CASSLVGGIGEKLFF
once	TRBD2	TRBV12-5	TRBJ2-3	TGTGCTAGTGGTTTGGTACAGACTAGCGGGGCTTCAGATACGCAGTATTTT	CASGLVQTSGASDTQYF
NA	TRBD1	TRBV4-3	TRBJ1-2	TGCGCCAGCAGCCAAGTTAGTACAGGGGGCAACTATGGCTACACCTTC	CASSQVSTGGNYGYTF
NA	TRBD2	TRBV29-1	TRBJ2-1	TGCAGCGTTGAAGATCTGAGCGGGGGTTACAATGAGCAGTTCTTC	CSVEDLSGGYNEQFF
NA	NA	TRBV28	TRBJ2-5	TGTGCCAGCACGGAGCAGGGTCGGGAGACCCAGTACTTC	CASTEQGRETQYF
once	TRBD2	TRBV11-3	TRBJ2-1	TGTGCCAGCAGCCCCGGAAGGGCGGGGGCCTACAATGAGCAGTTCTTC	CASSPGRAGAYNEQFF
NA	NA	TRBV7-2	TRBJ1-2	TGTGCCAGCAGCCCCAGGGATGCTAACTATGGCTACACCTTC	CASSPRDANYGYTF
NA	TRBD1	TRBV27	TRBJ1-5	TGTGCCAGCACTATGACAGGGAATAGCAATCAGCCCCAGCATTTT	CASTMTGNSNQPQHF